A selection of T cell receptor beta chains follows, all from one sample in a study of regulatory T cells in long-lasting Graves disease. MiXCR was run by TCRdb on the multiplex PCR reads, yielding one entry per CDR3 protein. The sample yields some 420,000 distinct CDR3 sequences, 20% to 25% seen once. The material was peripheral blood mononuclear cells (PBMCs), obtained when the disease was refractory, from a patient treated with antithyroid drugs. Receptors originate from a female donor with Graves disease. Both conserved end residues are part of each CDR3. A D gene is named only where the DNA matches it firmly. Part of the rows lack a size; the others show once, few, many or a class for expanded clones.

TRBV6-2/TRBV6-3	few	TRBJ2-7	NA	CASSYSRVTSYEQYF	TGTGCCAGCAGTTACTCGAGAGTTACCTCCTACGAGCAGTACTTC
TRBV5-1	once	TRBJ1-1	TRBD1	CASSLLPGQGANTEAFF	TGCGCCAGCAGCTTACTCCCGGGACAGGGGGCGAACACTGAAGCTTTCTTT
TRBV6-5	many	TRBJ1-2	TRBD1	CASSYTAGTGLNGYTF	TGTGCCAGCAGTTACACAGCCGGGACAGGGCTTAATGGCTACACCTTC
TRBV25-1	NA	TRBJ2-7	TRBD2	CASSDPSGRGVEQYF	TGTGCCAGCAGTGATCCCAGCGGGAGGGGGGTCGAGCAGTACTTC
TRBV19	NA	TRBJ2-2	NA	CASRQNAGELFF	TGTGCCAGTAGACAAAACGCCGGGGAGCTGTTTTTT
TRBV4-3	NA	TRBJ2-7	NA	CASSPQTGFSYEQYF	TGCGCCAGCAGCCCGCAAACAGGCTTTTCCTACGAGCAGTACTTC
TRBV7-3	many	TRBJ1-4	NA	CASSITGSGIEKLFF	TGTGCCAGCAGCATCACAGGGTCGGGAATTGAAAAACTGTTTTTT
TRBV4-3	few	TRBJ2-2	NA	CASSQAWASGELFF	TGCGCCAGCAGCCAAGCATGGGCCTCCGGGGAGCTGTTTTTT
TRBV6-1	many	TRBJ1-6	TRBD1	CASIRTGENSPLHF	TGTGCCAGCATCAGGACAGGGGAGAATTCACCCCTCCACTTT
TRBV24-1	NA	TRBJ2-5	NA	CATSGWTNEETQYF	TGTGCCACCAGTGGTTGGACAAATGAGGAGACCCAGTACTTC
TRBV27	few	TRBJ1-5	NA	CASSLRGWSRDDQPQHF	TGTGCCAGCAGTTTACGGGGGTGGAGCAGGGATGATCAGCCCCAGCATTTT
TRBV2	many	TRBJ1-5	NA	CASNPDSSNQPQHF	TGTGCCAGCAACCCGGACAGCAGCAATCAGCCCCAGCATTTT
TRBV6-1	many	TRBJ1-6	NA	CASGGVVDSPLHF	TGTGCCTCGGGTGGGGTTGTCGATTCACCCCTCCACTTT
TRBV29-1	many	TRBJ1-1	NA	CSVRLLINTEAFF	TGCAGCGTGAGACTCCTCATAAACACTGAAGCTTTCTTT